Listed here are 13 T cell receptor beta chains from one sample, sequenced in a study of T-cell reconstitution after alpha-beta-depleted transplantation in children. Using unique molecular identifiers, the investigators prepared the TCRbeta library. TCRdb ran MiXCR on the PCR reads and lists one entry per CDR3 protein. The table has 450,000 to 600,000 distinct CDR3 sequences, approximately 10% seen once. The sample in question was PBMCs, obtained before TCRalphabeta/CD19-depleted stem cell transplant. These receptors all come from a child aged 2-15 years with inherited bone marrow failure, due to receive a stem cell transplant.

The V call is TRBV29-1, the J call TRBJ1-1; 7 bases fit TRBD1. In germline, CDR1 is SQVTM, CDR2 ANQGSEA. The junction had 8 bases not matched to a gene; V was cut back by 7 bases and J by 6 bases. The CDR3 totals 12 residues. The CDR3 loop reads CSDLTGTAEAFF. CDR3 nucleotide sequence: TGCAGCGACCTGACAGGGACAGCTGAAGCTTTCTTT.

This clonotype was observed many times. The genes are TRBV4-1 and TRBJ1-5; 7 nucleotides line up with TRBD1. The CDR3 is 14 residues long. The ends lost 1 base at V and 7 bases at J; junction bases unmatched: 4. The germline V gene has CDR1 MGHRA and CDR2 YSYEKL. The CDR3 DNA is TGCGCCAGCAGCCAAGGACAGGGCCCCCAGCCCCAGCATTTT. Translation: CASSQGQGPQPQHF.

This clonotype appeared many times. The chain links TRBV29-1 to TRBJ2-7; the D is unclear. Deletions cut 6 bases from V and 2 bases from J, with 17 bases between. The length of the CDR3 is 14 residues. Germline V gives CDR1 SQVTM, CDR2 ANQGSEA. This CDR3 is CSVEIGQTPYEQYF. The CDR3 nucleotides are TGCAGCGTCGAAATCGGGCAGACACCCTACGAGCAGTACTTC.

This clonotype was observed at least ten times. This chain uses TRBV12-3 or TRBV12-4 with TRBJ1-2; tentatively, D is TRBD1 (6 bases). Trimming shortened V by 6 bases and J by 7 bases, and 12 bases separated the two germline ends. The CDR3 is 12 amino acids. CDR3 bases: TGTGCCAGCAGCCAGGACAGCGGTGGCTACACCTTC. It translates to CASSQDSGGYTF.

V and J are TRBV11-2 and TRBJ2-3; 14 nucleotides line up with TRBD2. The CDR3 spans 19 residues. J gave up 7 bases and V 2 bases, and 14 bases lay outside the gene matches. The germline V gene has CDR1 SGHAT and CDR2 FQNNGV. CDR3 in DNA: TGTGCCAGCAGCTTAAAGTACGCCGGACTAGCGGGGGGCCACCATACGCAGTATTTT. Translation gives CASSLKYAGLAGGHHTQYF.

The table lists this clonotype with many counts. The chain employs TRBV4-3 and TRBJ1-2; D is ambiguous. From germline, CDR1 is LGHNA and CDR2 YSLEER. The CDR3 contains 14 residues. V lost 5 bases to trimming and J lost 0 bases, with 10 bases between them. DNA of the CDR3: TGCGCCAGCAGCGAGGGAACCCCTAACTATGGCTACACCTTC. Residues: CASSEGTPNYGYTF.

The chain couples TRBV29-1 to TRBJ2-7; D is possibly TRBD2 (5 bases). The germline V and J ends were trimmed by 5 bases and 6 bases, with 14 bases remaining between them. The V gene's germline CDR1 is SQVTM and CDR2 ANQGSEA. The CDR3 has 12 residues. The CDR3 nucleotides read TGCAGCGTTCGGACTCAAGGGAGCGAGCAGTACTTC. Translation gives CSVRTQGSEQYF.

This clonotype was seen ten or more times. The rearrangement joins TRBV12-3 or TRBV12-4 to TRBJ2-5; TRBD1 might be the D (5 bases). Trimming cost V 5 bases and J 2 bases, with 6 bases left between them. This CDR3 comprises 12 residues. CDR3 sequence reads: CASSDSQETQYF. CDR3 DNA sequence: TGTGCCAGCAGTGACAGTCAAGAGACCCAGTACTTC.

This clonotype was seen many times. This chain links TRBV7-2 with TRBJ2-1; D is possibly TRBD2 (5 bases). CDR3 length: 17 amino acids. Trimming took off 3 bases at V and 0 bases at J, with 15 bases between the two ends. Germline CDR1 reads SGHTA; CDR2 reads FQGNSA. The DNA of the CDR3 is TGTGCCAGCAGCTTGCGTCTAGCCTTGAGCTCCTACAATGAGCAGTTCTTC. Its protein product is CASSLRLALSSYNEQFF.

The CDR3 region is CASSITAPNTEAFF. DNA of the CDR3: TGTGCCAGCAGTATTACAGCCCCGAACACTGAAGCTTTCTTT. The V call is TRBV27, the J call TRBJ1-1; D not resolved. CDR1 and CDR2 (germline): MNHEY, SMNVEV (reference sequence). Between the trimmed V and J ends, which lost 5 bases and 1 base, there was a span of 11 bases. The CDR3 has 14 amino acids.

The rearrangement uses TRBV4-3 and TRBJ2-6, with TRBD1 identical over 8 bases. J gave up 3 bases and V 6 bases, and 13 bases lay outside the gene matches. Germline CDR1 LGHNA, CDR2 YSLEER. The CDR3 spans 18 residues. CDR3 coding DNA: TGCGCCAGCAGTCCCCTGACAGGGGAAAAGGGTGGGGCCAACGTCCTGACTTTC. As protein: CASSPLTGEKGGANVLTF.

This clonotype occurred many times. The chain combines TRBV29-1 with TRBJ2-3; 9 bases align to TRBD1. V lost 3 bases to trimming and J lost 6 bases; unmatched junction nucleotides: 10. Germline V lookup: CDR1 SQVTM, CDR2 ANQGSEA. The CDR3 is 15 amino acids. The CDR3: CSVEFLGQGSDTQYF. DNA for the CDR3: TGCAGCGTTGAGTTTTTGGGACAGGGTTCGGATACGCAGTATTTT.

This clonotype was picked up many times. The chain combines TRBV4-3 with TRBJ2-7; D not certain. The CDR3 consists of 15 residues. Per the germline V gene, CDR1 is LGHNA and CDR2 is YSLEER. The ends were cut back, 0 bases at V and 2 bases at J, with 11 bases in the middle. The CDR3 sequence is CASSQDAIPPYEQYF. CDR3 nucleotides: TGCGCCAGCAGCCAAGATGCTATTCCCCCCTACGAGCAGTACTTC.